Each of the 13 T cell receptor beta chains below was sequenced from the same sample in a study of regulatory T cells in long-lasting Graves disease. Time point defined: newly diagnosed GD, antithyroid drugs for less than 3 months. PBMCs were the source of the RNA used for TCR sequencing. Both iRepertoire HTBI primers and Arm-PCR of CDR3 regions were used to build the TCR beta libraries. TCRdb reanalysed the multiplex PCR reads using MiXCR and keeps one entry per CDR3 protein. The table lists around 320,000 distinct CDR3 sequences, about a sixth of them singletons. The same data also went into a second study, on T cells in Graves' hyperthyroidism and ophthalmopathy.

The sequencing used peripheral blood mononuclear cells (PBMCs), collected at new diagnosis, from a patient treated with antithyroid drugs. The receptors shown here come from a man aged 40-55 years with Graves disease.

In its sample, this clonotype was seen a few times. This chain's CDR3 is CASSDPGRGSETQYF. The CDR3 nucleotides are TGTGCCAGCAGTGACCCCGGGCGGGGGAGTGAGACCCAGTACTTC. The chain has TRBV25-1 and TRBJ2-5, with 7 bases aligning to TRBD2. Looked up from germline, CDR1 is MGHDK and CDR2 is SYGVNS. The CDR3 covers 15 residues. The J segment lost 5 bases and the V segment lost 3 bases, leaving 9 bases of the junction unmatched. The full variable domain, in which reference TRBV25-1 and TRBJ2-5 provide the parts outside the CDR3, is EADIYQTPRYLVIGTGKKITLECSQTMGHDKMYWYQQDPGMELHLIHYSYGVNSTEKGDLSSESTVSRIRTEHFPLTLESARPSHTSQYLCASSDPGRGSETQYFGPGTRLLVL.

This clonotype was detected ten times or more. The chain recombines TRBV28 with TRBJ2-1, with no clear D. The ends were cut back, 4 bases at V and 7 bases at J, with 11 bases in the middle. Germline V lookup: CDR1 MDHEN, CDR2 SYDVKM. The CDR3 has 13 residues. The chain's CDR3 is CASSSLTKNEQFF. The DNA for the CDR3 is TGTGCCAGCAGTTCCCTGACGAAGAATGAGCAGTTCTTC.

This clonotype was counted at least ten times. V usage is TRBV3-1 and J usage is TRBJ1-1; no clear D gene. In germline, CDR1 is LGHDT, CDR2 YNNKEL (reference sequence). V lost 1 base to trimming and J lost 3 bases, with 12 bases between them. The CDR3 extends over 15 amino acids. CDR3 coding DNA: TGTGCCAGCAGCCAAGTCGTAGGGCGGGACACTGAAGCTTTCTTT. Residues: CASSQVVGRDTEAFF.

The chain couples TRBV11-3 to TRBJ2-7; possible D gene TRBD1, 5 bases. Germline V gene data show CDR1 as SGHNT and CDR2 as YENEEA. V lost 1 base, J lost 3 bases, and 10 bases lay in between. There are 14 residues in the CDR3. CDR3 protein: CASSLAQDVYEQYF. The CDR3 nucleotides are TGTGCCAGCAGCTTAGCACAGGACGTCTACGAGCAGTACTTC.

The table lists this clonotype with many counts. The V call is TRBV18, the J call TRBJ2-1, with D unclear. Deletions cut 0 bases from V and 5 bases from J, with 11 bases between. This CDR3 contains 15 residues. The germline CDR1 and CDR2 sequences are KGHSH and LQKENI. CDR3 in DNA: TGTGCCAGCTCACCACCGGAAGGAAGGAACAATGAGCAGTTCTTC. Protein product: CASSPPEGRNNEQFF.

This clonotype was seen more than once but under ten times. The genes are TRBV5-6 and TRBJ1-2; D is undetermined. V dropped 0 bases and J dropped 1 base, with 7 bases sitting between them. This CDR3 region has 14 residues. The germline gives CDR1 SGHDT, CDR2 YYEEEE. CDR3 amino acids: CASSLAWDNYGYTF. CDR3 DNA sequence: TGTGCCAGCAGCTTGGCGTGGGATAACTATGGCTACACCTTC.

Concerning this clonotype itself: A much larger clone lies a single base off, so this may be a read error. The V and J genes are TRBV6-9 and TRBJ2-5; 14 bases agree with TRBD2. Per the germline V gene, CDR1 is MNHGY and CDR2 is SVAAGI. V lost 3 bases, J lost 7 bases, and 13 bases stayed unmatched. The CDR3 has 18 amino acids. The CDR3: CASSYPHGTSGGEGTQYF. Written as DNA, the CDR3 is TGTGCCAGCAGTTACCCCCACGGGACTAGCGGGGGAGAAGGGACCCAGTACTTC.

This clonotype was recorded at least ten times. This chain joins TRBV7-2 and TRBJ2-7; TRBD2 matches 7 bases. Germline-derived CDR1 and CDR2 are SGHTA and FQGNSA. This CDR3 is 14 amino acids long. V lost 6 bases and J lost 6; bases outside the gene matches: 11. The CDR3 protein is CASSWTSRNGEQYF. CDR3 nucleotide sequence: TGTGCCAGCAGTTGGACTAGTAGGAATGGCGAGCAGTACTTC.

This clonotype was counted at least ten times. The gene calls are TRBV28 and TRBJ1-2; 9 nucleotides align to TRBD1. With 6 bases clipped from V and 5 bases from J, the junction kept 10 bases outside the gene matches. Germline V gives CDR1 MDHEN, CDR2 SYDVKM. The CDR3 is 15 residues long. The CDR3 DNA reads TGTGCCAGCAGCCCCGGGACAGGGATTGGATATGGCTACACCTTC. Its protein product is CASSPGTGIGYGYTF.

The rearrangement links TRBV5-1 to TRBJ2-7, with D possibly TRBD2 on 7 matching bases. CDR1 SGHRS and CDR2 YFSETQ come from the germline V gene. This CDR3 spans 13 amino acids. The V end was cut by 5 bases, the J end by 3 bases, with 12 bases between. The CDR3, as DNA: TGCGCCAGCAGGGCGGGGGCGATCTACGAGCAGTACTTC. Amino acid sequence: CASRAGAIYEQYF.

This clonotype was seen many times. The chain couples TRBV24-1 to TRBJ1-2, with no clear D. The germline CDR1 and CDR2 sequences are KGHDR and SFDVKD. Trimming cost V 0 bases and J 3 bases, with 4 bases left between them. The CDR3 loop spans 13 amino acids. As DNA, the CDR3 is TGTGCCACCAGTGATTTGGACTACTATGGCTACACCTTC. Protein sequence: CATSDLDYYGYTF.

About this clonotype itself: Given a far larger clone just one base away, this is likely a sequencing read error. CDR3 amino acids: CASGYQGAYTEAFF. The CDR3 DNA reads as TGTGCCAGCGGTTACCAGGGGGCGTACACTGAAGCTTTCTTT. V is TRBV6-9 and J is TRBJ2-1; 8 bases line up with TRBD1. The end of the DNA is better explained by TRBJ1-1, so the J call may be wrong. Germline CDR1 MNHGY, CDR2 SVAAGI. This CDR3 region has 14 residues.

The CDR3 sequence is CASRPTGGGTQYF. CDR3 in DNA: TGTGCCAGCAGACCGACAGGGGGAGGGACCCAGTACTTC. This sequence joins TRBV7-7 and TRBJ2-5; 9 bases are shared with TRBD1. CDR3 length: 13 residues. The V and J ends lost 6 bases and 7 bases, in that order; junction bases with no gene match: 6. CDR1 SSHAT and CDR2 FNYEAQ come from the germline V gene (reference sequence).